A single sample gave rise to the 27 T cell receptor beta chains below, sequenced in a study of molecular identifiers for immune sequencing clone quantification. TCRdb analysed the PCR reads with MiXCR anew, one entry per CDR3 protein. The table includes 490,000 or so distinct CDR3 sequences, over 20% detected once. Sequencing input: naive CD8+ T cells from blood, with Jurkat cell RNA spiked in. Noted subset: FACS-sorted CD8+CD4-CCR7+CD45RA+ naive T cells. The receptors shown here come from a human donor in good health. Some libraries in this study had Jurkat cell RNA spiked in.

This clonotype was observed a few times. The rearrangement joins TRBV3-1 to TRBJ2-1; 10 positions match TRBD2. J was trimmed by 4 bases and V by 2 bases; bases with no gene match: 5. The length of the CDR3 is 16 residues. Germline CDR1 LGHDT, CDR2 YNNKEL (reference sequence). Here the CDR3 DNA reads TGTGCCAGCAGCCAAACTAGCGGGACTGAATACAATGAGCAGTTCTTC. It encodes CASSQTSGTEYNEQFF.

The rearrangement uses TRBV12-3 or TRBV12-4 and TRBJ2-7; TRBD1 matches at 10 bases. Trimming took 6 bases from V and 4 from J; bases not matched to a gene: 15. The length of the CDR3 is 17 residues. CDR3 DNA: TGTGCCAGCAGCTTATCCCTGCTTGGGACAGGGGTGTACGAGCAGTACTTC. Translated: CASSLSLLGTGVYEQYF.

This clonotype has a handful of counts. Its ends do not fully match the called genes, so a read error is possible. V usage is TRBV6-1 and J usage is TRBJ1-3, with unresolved D. This CDR3 is built from 15 residues. The germline V gene has CDR1 MNHNS and CDR2 SASEGT. The DNA of the CDR3 is TGTGCCAGCAGTGAAATAAGGTTCTCTGGAAACACCATATGTTTT. This sequence encodes CASSEIRFSGNTICF.

To note about this clonotype: This clone may be a read error of a much larger clone one base away. The chain carries TRBV25-1 and TRBJ2-7, with 9 positions matching TRBD2. Germline V CDR1 and CDR2: MGHDK, SYGVNS. This CDR3 is built from 15 residues. CDR3 DNA: TGTGCCGGCAGTGAATGGGGCGGGAGGGCCTACGAGCAGTACTTC. Translated, it gives CAGSEWGGRAYEQYF.

This clonotype was observed many times. V usage is TRBV19 and J usage is TRBJ2-2; D is uncertain. In germline, CDR1 is LNHDA, CDR2 SQIVND (reference sequence). V lost 2 bases to trimming and J lost 1 base, with 5 bases between them. The CDR3 is 14 residues long. The CDR3 DNA reads as TGTGCCAGTAGTATATCAGTGAACACCGGGGAGCTGTTTTTT. Translation gives CASSISVNTGELFF.

V and J are TRBV4-3 and TRBJ1-5, with D possibly matching TRBD1 (6 bases). The CDR3 extends over 18 amino acids. The germline V and J ends were trimmed by 0 bases and 0 bases, with 15 bases remaining between them. Germline loops: CDR1 LGHNA, CDR2 YSLEER. The CDR3 sequence: CASSQDMQGPYSNQPQHF. DNA for the CDR3: TGCGCCAGCAGCCAAGATATGCAGGGGCCTTATAGCAATCAGCCCCAGCATTTT.

This clonotype was seen repeatedly, ten times or more. The chain combines TRBV23-1 with TRBJ2-7, with D possibly TRBD2 on 5 matching bases. TRBV23-1 carries the ORF label, with uncertain function. This CDR3 has 16 amino acids. The V end was cut by 7 bases, the J end by 0 bases, with 19 bases between. DNA of the CDR3: TGCGCCAGCACCTACCCGACGGGGAATTACTCCTACGAGCAGTACTTC. Protein product: CASTYPTGNYSYEQYF.

This clonotype appeared a few times. The V and J genes are TRBV3-1 and TRBJ1-1; D may be TRBD1 (5 bases). Per the germline V gene, CDR1 is LGHDT and CDR2 is YNNKEL (reference sequence). Trimming cost V 2 bases and J 4 bases, with 23 bases left between them. This CDR3 is built from 18 residues. The DNA of the CDR3 is TGTGCCAGCAGCCAAAATGCGTGGGACGGGGGGTTGGGCACTGAAGCTTTCTTT. Translated, it gives CASSQNAWDGGLGTEAFF.

This clonotype was seen repeatedly, ten times or more. This chain connects TRBV7-8 to TRBJ1-1; D perhaps matches TRBD1 (5 bases). Per the germline V gene, CDR1 is SGHVS and CDR2 is FQNEAQ. V was trimmed by 3 bases and J by 7 bases, leaving 9 bases between them. CDR3 length equals 12 residues. CDR3 loop: CASSLGELEAFF. The CDR3 DNA is TGTGCCAGCAGCTTGGGGGAGCTTGAAGCTTTCTTT.

This clonotype was detected many times. The chain has TRBV7-9 and TRBJ2-3; D is undetermined. V lost 1 base to trimming and J lost 6 bases, with 17 bases between them. This CDR3 contains 16 residues. Germline values: CDR1 SEHNR, CDR2 FQNEAQ (reference sequence). DNA of the CDR3: TGTGCCAGCAGCTTAGAAGGCGAACTCCCATCGGATACGCAGTATTTT. It is translated as CASSLEGELPSDTQYF.

This chain uses TRBV19 with TRBJ1-1; TRBD1 is a possible D gene (6 bases). Trimming pared 11 bases from V and 0 bases from J, leaving 19 bases between. The CDR3 extends over 15 amino acids. Germline V gene sequence: CDR1 LNHDA, CDR2 SQIVND (reference sequence). The CDR3 reads CAANTSPGVNTEAFF. CDR3 DNA: TGTGCCGCAAACACCTCTCCAGGGGTGAACACTGAAGCTTTCTTT.

This clonotype was found many times. The V call is TRBV7-2, the J call TRBJ2-7; D is perhaps TRBD1 or TRBD2 (6 bases each). The CDR3 consists of 13 residues. Germline loops: CDR1 SGHTA, CDR2 FQGNSA. Trimming shortened V by 1 base and J by 5 bases, and 9 bases separated the two germline ends. The CDR3 DNA follows: TGTGCCAGCAGCTTAGTGGGGGGCGACGAGCAGTACTTC. This translates into CASSLVGGDEQYF.

This clonotype was seen many times. The gene calls are TRBV6-1 and TRBJ2-4, with D unclear. Germline V CDR1 and CDR2: MNHNS, SASEGT. There are 16 residues in the CDR3. Trimming took off 4 bases at V and 1 base at J, with 14 bases between the two ends. CDR3 DNA: TGTGCCAGCAGTGGCTCACAAGGTGTGGCCAAAAACATTCAGTACTTC. This translates into CASSGSQGVAKNIQYF.

This clonotype was detected many times. The junction shows a germline mismatch at one end, possibly a read error. The V call is TRBV7-2, the J call TRBJ2-5, with D tentatively TRBD1 (6 bases). The CDR3 runs 15 residues. Germline V gives CDR1 SGHTA, CDR2 FQGNSA. For the CDR3, the DNA is TGTGCCAGCAGCCCAACGACAGGCATCCAAAAGACCCAGTACTTC. It yields the protein CASSPTTGIQKTQYF.

This clonotype was counted many times. The rearrangement links TRBV7-9 to TRBJ2-5, with 7 bases matching TRBD1. The ends lost 5 bases at V and 0 bases at J; junction bases unmatched: 3. Germline values: CDR1 SEHNR, CDR2 FQNEAQ (reference sequence). This CDR3 is built from 14 residues. The CDR3 DNA is TGTGCCAGCAGCCTGGACAGGTACCAAGAGACCCAGTACTTC. As protein: CASSLDRYQETQYF.

A note on this clonotype: One base away lies a much larger clone, so this may be a sequencing read error. J is TRBJ1-4 and V is TRBV4-1; unclear D gene. Trimming pared 1 base from V and 15 bases from J, leaving 18 bases between. The CDR3 is 14 amino acids. Germline loops: CDR1 MGHRA, CDR2 YSYEKL. This CDR3 is CASSQGGSRGVVFF. CDR3 DNA sequence: TGCGCCAGCAGCCAAGGAGGGAGTCGGGGAGTGGTGTTTTTT.

This chain uses TRBV24-1 with TRBJ1-1; D is possibly TRBD1 (5 bases). Trimming stripped 3 bases from V and 4 bases from J, with 8 bases between. The CDR3 contains 13 residues. In germline, CDR1 is KGHDR, CDR2 SFDVKD. CDR3 nucleotides: TGTGCCACCAGTGATCGAAGGGGCACTGAAGCTTTCTTT. Translating it yields CATSDRRGTEAFF.

This clonotype showed up many times. The J gene is TRBJ2-7, the V gene TRBV5-6; 7 bases match TRBD2. The CDR3 is 13 residues long. Germline values: CDR1 SGHDT, CDR2 YYEEEE. Losses at the gene ends were 4 bases for V and 2 bases for J; bases not matched to a gene: 3. Here the CDR3 DNA reads TGTGCCAGCAGCCTAGGGACTACCTACGAGCAGTACTTC. Its protein product is CASSLGTTYEQYF.

Only a few counts were recorded for this clonotype. This sequence joins TRBV5-5 and TRBJ2-7, with TRBD2 identical over 14 bases. The ends lost 4 bases at V and 4 bases at J; junction bases unmatched: 7. CDR1 is SGHKS, CDR2 YYEKEE, per germline (reference sequence). The CDR3 spans 16 residues. CDR3 loop: CASSGGLAGAHYEQYF. The CDR3 nucleotides are TGTGCCAGCAGCGGGGGACTAGCGGGAGCTCATTACGAGCAGTACTTC.

Comment on this clonotype: One end of the junction fails to match germline, which may point to a read error. This chain links TRBV7-9 with TRBJ1-4; TRBD1 agrees at 8 bases. The CDR3 spans 17 residues. CDR1 SEHNR and CDR2 FQNEAQ come from the germline V gene (reference sequence). The CDR3 DNA sequence: TGTGCCGGCAGCTCACCTCGTACAGGGGGGGTACTTGGAAAACTGTTTTTT. Its translation is CAGSSPRTGGVLGKLFF. Variable domain in full (rest from reference TRBV7-9 and TRBJ1-4): DTGVSQNPRHKITKRGQNVTFRCDPISEHNRLYWYRQTLGQGPEFLTYFQNEAQLEKSRLLSDRFSAERPKGSFSTLEIQRTEQGDSAMYLCAGSSPRTGGVLGKLFFGSGTQLSVL.

The rearrangement uses TRBV7-6 and TRBJ2-7, with D uncertain. There are 13 residues in the CDR3. Germline CDR1 is SGHVS and CDR2 is FNYEAQ. V was cut by 2 bases and J by 2 bases, with 7 bases left in between. This CDR3 reads CASSLHGTYEQYF. The CDR3 DNA reads TGTGCCAGCAGCTTACACGGAACCTACGAGCAGTACTTC. Complete variable domain (other parts from reference TRBV7-6 and TRBJ2-7): GAGVSQSPRYKVTKRGQDVALRCDPISGHVSLYWYRQALGQGPEFLTYFNYEAQQDKSGLPNDRFSAERPEGSISTLTIQRTEQRDSAMYRCASSLHGTYEQYFGPGTRLTVT.

This clonotype has just a few counts. The chain links TRBV11-2 to TRBJ2-3; the match to TRBD2 covers 11 bases. Losses at the gene ends were 6 bases for V and 6 bases for J; bases not matched to a gene: 8. The CDR3 spans 15 residues. CDR1 is SGHAT and CDR2 is FQNNGV in the germline V gene. This chain's CDR3 is CASRKVAGGPDTQYF. In DNA, the CDR3 is TGTGCCAGCAGGAAGGTAGCGGGAGGGCCCGATACGCAGTATTTT.

This chain connects TRBV20-1 to TRBJ2-7; 7 bases line up with TRBD1. Germline V gives CDR1 DFQATT, CDR2 SNEGSKA (reference sequence). This CDR3 comprises 14 residues. V shed 2 bases, J shed 2 bases, and the junction held 6 bases outside the gene matches. The CDR3: CSARPTGAPYEQYF. The CDR3 nucleotides are TGCAGTGCTAGACCCACAGGGGCTCCCTACGAGCAGTACTTC.

For this clonotype: This may be a read error, as it is one base from a much larger clone. V usage is TRBV7-2 and J usage is TRBJ2-1; TRBD1 matches 7 bases. V dropped 8 bases and J dropped 12; count of bases not matched to a gene: 19. The germline V gene encodes CDR1 SGHTA and CDR2 FQGNSA. This CDR3 has 15 residues. The CDR3 DNA reads as TGTGCCAGCGCAATCCCGGGACAGACTTTTCGGTGGCAGTTCTTC. This translates into CASAIPGQTFRWQFF.

CDR3 sequence (DNA): TGTGCCAGCAGTTACAACCAGGACCGTTTCTACGAGCAGTACTTC. Its translation is CASSYNQDRFYEQYF. This chain links TRBV6-2 or TRBV6-3 with TRBJ2-7; no reliable D call. The germline V gene has CDR1 MNHEY and CDR2 SVGEGT. The CDR3 is 15 residues long. V was clipped by 2 bases and J by 3 bases, with 14 bases between them.

This clonotype was seen repeatedly, ten times or more. V usage is TRBV3-1 and J usage is TRBJ2-3; 8 nucleotides agree with TRBD2. Germline CDR1 is LGHDT and CDR2 is YNNKEL (reference sequence). Trimming cost V 5 bases and J 5 bases; bases outside gene matches: 9. The CDR3 runs to 15 residues. The CDR3 sequence is CASSFTGGRGDTQYF. The CDR3 DNA reads as TGTGCCAGCAGCTTTACGGGGGGGCGAGGAGATACGCAGTATTTT.

Only a few counts were recorded for this clonotype. V gene TRBV12-5 combines with J gene TRBJ2-3; D is ambiguous. Per the germline V gene, CDR1 is LGHNT and CDR2 is FRNRAP. Trimming removed 2 bases at V and 0 bases at J, with 6 bases between. The CDR3 extends over 14 amino acids. The CDR3: CASGLLQSTDTQYF. The DNA for the CDR3 is TGTGCTAGTGGTTTGCTCCAGAGCACAGATACGCAGTATTTT.